Below, 22 T cell receptor beta chains from the same sample are listed, as sequenced in a study of a mutant IDH1 vaccine in newly diagnosed glioma listed by TCRdb under 2021. The protocol used for the library was the immunoSEQ multiplex PCR assay. The table was pulled from immuneACCESS by TCRdb, which kept in-frame rearrangements only. Such tables lose some clones; where checked, under half of the loss comes from unresolved V genes, and the rest has no known cause. The sample yields 29,000 or so clones; over 80% were counted once. Roughly 8.2% of the sample rests with the top ten. The meaning of the sample's time point label: week 23, last vaccination. Each vaccine dose was 300 ug of a 20-mer mutant IDH1 peptide in Montanide, given subcutaneously with topical imiquimod. These receptors are not linked to any known antigen. The sequencing used PBMCs, collected from a glioma patient whose treatment included an IDH1 peptide vaccine. The receptors stem from a woman aged 18-29 years with glioma.

The gene calls are TRBV13 and TRBJ2-7, with TRBD1 matching 12 bases. Germline trimming cut 5 bases from V and 3 bases from J; bases unmatched to any gene: 5. Per the germline V gene, CDR1 is PRHDT and CDR2 is FYEKMQ (reference sequence). CDR3 length: 15 amino acids. The CDR3 protein is CASSTGTGGYYEQYF. The CDR3 DNA reads as TGTGCCAGCAGCACGGGGACAGGGGGCTACTACGAGCAGTACTTC.

J is TRBJ2-3 and V is TRBV13; D is uncertain. The CDR3 runs 15 residues. CDR1 PRHDT and CDR2 FYEKMQ come from the germline V gene (reference sequence). V shed 5 bases and J shed 1 base, with 13 bases lying between them. CDR3 amino acids: CASSARTRGTDTQYF. The CDR3 DNA reads as TGTGCCAGCAGCGCCCGGACCCGGGGCACAGATACGCAGTATTTT.

The chain has TRBV30 and TRBJ1-5; tentatively, D is TRBD1 (5 bases). The length of the CDR3 is 13 residues. Trimming took off 4 bases at V and 3 bases at J, with 10 bases between the two ends. The V gene's germline CDR1 is GTSNPN and CDR2 SVGIG (reference sequence). The CDR3 nucleotides read TGTGCCTGGAACCGGGACCCCAATCAGCCCCAGCATTTT. Translated, it gives CAWNRDPNQPQHF.

The V call is TRBV30, the J call TRBJ2-2; the D gene is possibly TRBD2 (5 bases). The CDR3 loop spans 14 amino acids. Per the germline V gene, CDR1 is GTSNPN and CDR2 is SVGIG (reference sequence). Between the trimmed V and J ends, which lost 2 bases and 0 bases, there was a span of 7 bases. CDR3 DNA: TGTGCCTGGAGTCTCGGGGCGAACACCGGGGAGCTGTTTTTT. Encoded protein: CAWSLGANTGELFF. Together with reference TRBV30 and TRBJ2-2, the CDR3 gives the full variable domain: SQTIHQWPATLVQPVGSPLSLECTVEGTSNPNLYWYRQAAGRGLQLLFYSVGIGQISSEVPQNLSASRPQDRQFILSSKKLLLSDSGFYLCAWSLGANTGELFFGEGSRLTVL.

The chain links TRBV6-5 to TRBJ2-2; TRBD1 agrees at 7 bases. V trimming: 0 bases; J trimming: 6 bases; junction bases outside the gene matches: 4. Germline V gene sequence: CDR1 MNHEY, CDR2 SVGAGI. There are 15 residues in the CDR3. CDR3 in amino acids: CASSYSDQGAGELFF. The CDR3 DNA follows: TGTGCCAGCAGTTACTCCGACCAGGGGGCCGGGGAGCTGTTTTTT.

Concerning this clone: Its ends do not fully match the called genes, so a read error is possible. The rearrangement uses TRBV7-7 and TRBJ2-1; 8 nucleotides match TRBD1. The CDR3 loop spans 16 amino acids. CDR1 SSHAT and CDR2 FNYEAQ come from the germline V gene (reference sequence). CDR3 loop: CASSPNAQTGVAEQFF. In nucleotides, the CDR3 is TGTGCTAGCAGCCCTAATGCCCAGACAGGGGTGGCTGAGCAGTTCTTC. Looking up the rest from reference TRBV7-7 and TRBJ2-1 gives the full variable domain: GAGVSQSPRYKVTKRGQDVTLRCDPISSHATLYWYQQALGQGPEFLTYFNYEAQPDKSGLPSDRFSAERPEGSISTLTIQRTEQRDSAMYRCASSPNAQTGVAEQFFGPGTRLTVL.

The chain employs TRBV29-1 and TRBJ1-4; D is ambiguous. The V gene lost 2 bases and the J gene lost 7 bases, with 11 bases spanning the gap. This CDR3 region has 13 residues. Germline-derived CDR1 and CDR2 are SQVTM and ANQGSEA. As DNA, the CDR3 is TGCAGCGTTGAAATGGGAAAGGGTGAAAAACTGTTTTTT. This gives the protein CSVEMGKGEKLFF. Using reference TRBV29-1 and TRBJ1-4 for the parts outside the CDR3, the full variable domain is SAVISQKPSRDICQRGTSLTIQCQVDSQVTMMFWYRQQPGQSLTLIATANQGSEATYESGFVIDKFPISRPNLTFSTLTVSNMSPEDSSIYLCSVEMGKGEKLFFGSGTQLSVL.

CDR3 nucleotides: TGTGCCAGCAGCATACAGGGTAATGAAGCTTTCTTT. It specifies CASSIQGNEAFF. This chain uses TRBV5-4 with TRBJ1-1; D perhaps matches TRBD1 (6 bases). Germline V gene lookup returns CDR1 SGHNT and CDR2 YYREEE (reference sequence). V gave up 4 bases and J gave up 7 bases, with 11 bases separating them. The length of the CDR3 is 12 residues. Looking up the rest from reference TRBV5-4 and TRBJ1-1 gives the full variable domain: ETGVTQSPTHLIKTRGQQVTLRCSSQSGHNTVSWYQQALGQGPQFIFQYYREEENGRGNFPPRFSGLQFPNYSSELNVNALELDDSALYLCASSIQGNEAFFGQGTRLTVV.

The sample holds one count of this clone. The V gene is TRBV5-6, the J gene TRBJ1-2; D possibly corresponds to TRBD1 (5 bases). Germline CDR1 SGHDT, CDR2 YYEEEE. The CDR3 runs 14 residues. The V end lost 0 bases, the J end lost 7 bases, and 13 bases lay between the germline ends. The CDR3 DNA follows: TGTGCCAGCAGCTTGGGGACGGGGGTTTTTGGCTACACCTTC. It encodes CASSLGTGVFGYTF.

This clone appeared a single time. This rearrangement joins TRBV19 to TRBJ1-2; D is ambiguous. The CDR3 runs to 14 residues. Per the germline V gene, CDR1 is LNHDA and CDR2 is SQIVND (reference sequence). V was cut by 2 bases and J by 4 bases, with 11 bases left in between. The CDR3 is CASSISDRSYGYTF. DNA of the CDR3: TGTGCCAGTAGTATAAGCGATCGGAGCTATGGCTACACCTTC.

The chain couples TRBV14 to TRBJ1-2, with D uncertain. The CDR3 loop spans 16 amino acids. V lost 2 bases and J 7 bases, leaving 20 bases between the germline ends. Germline CDR1 SGHDN, CDR2 FVKESK. CDR3 in DNA: TGTGCCAGCAGCCAAACTAACACCAATTCTCGTAGTGGCTACACCTTC. This sequence encodes CASSQTNTNSRSGYTF.

As for this clone: The junction departs from the called germline gene at one end, perhaps through a read error. The rearrangement links TRBV28 to TRBJ1-1; 9 bases are a match to TRBD1. CDR3 length: 16 residues. Germline values: CDR1 MDHEN, CDR2 SYDVKM. The CDR3 here is CASNLMAGQGLDEAFF. CDR3 in DNA: TGTGCCAGCAATTTAATGGCCGGACAGGGGCTCGATGAAGCTTTCTTT.

The chain uses TRBV7-8 and TRBJ1-1; D may be TRBD1 (6 bases). The V gene lost 5 bases and the J gene lost 8 bases, with 18 bases spanning the gap. CDR1 SGHVS and CDR2 FQNEAQ come from the germline V gene. The CDR3 is 14 residues long. The CDR3 reads CASSLGHTTSEAFF. Here the CDR3 DNA reads TGTGCCAGCAGCCTGGGACACACCACGTCCGAAGCTTTCTTT. Complete variable domain (other parts from reference TRBV7-8 and TRBJ1-1): GAGVSQSPRYKVAKRGQDVALRCDPISGHVSLFWYQQALGQGPEFLTYFQNEAQLDKSGLPSDRFFAERPEGSVSTLKIQRTQQEDSAVYLCASSLGHTTSEAFFGQGTRLTVV.

The rearrangement uses TRBV29-1 and TRBJ2-2, with TRBD2 as a possible D gene (5 bases). Looked up from germline, CDR1 is SQVTM and CDR2 is ANQGSEA. This CDR3 region has 16 residues. The germline V and J ends were trimmed by 0 bases and 5 bases, with 16 bases remaining between them. As DNA, the CDR3 is TGCAGCGTTGAAGATCGGGCACCCGGGAATACCGGGGAGCTGTTTTTT. Translated: CSVEDRAPGNTGELFF.

V is TRBV5-6 and J is TRBJ2-4, with TRBD2 matching 9 bases. Germline assignment: CDR1 SGHDT and CDR2 YYEEEE. Losses at the gene ends were 1 base for V and 4 bases for J; bases not matched to a gene: 3. This CDR3 contains 15 residues. CDR3 amino acids: CASSLYAGGKNIQYF. DNA of the CDR3: TGTGCCAGCAGCTTGTATGCGGGAGGGAAAAACATTCAGTACTTC.

This chain connects TRBV11-2 to TRBJ1-1; 7 bases agree with TRBD1. Germline V lookup: CDR1 SGHAT, CDR2 FQNNGV. This CDR3 has 13 amino acids. The J segment lost 6 bases and the V segment lost 5 bases, leaving 6 bases of the junction unmatched. The CDR3 DNA sequence: TGTGCCAGCAGCCCCCAACAGGGGCCTGAAGCTTTCTTT. Protein sequence: CASSPQQGPEAFF.

This chain links TRBV19 with TRBJ2-4, with 11 positions matching TRBD2. Looked up from germline, CDR1 is LNHDA and CDR2 is SQIVND (reference sequence). The CDR3 is 17 residues long. V shed 1 base, J shed 5 bases, and the junction held 7 bases outside the gene matches. The CDR3 DNA reads as TGTGCCAGTAGTATAGGCATTAGCGGGGGGGGACAAAACATTCAGTACTTC. This encodes CASSIGISGGGQNIQYF. Filled out from reference TRBV19 and TRBJ2-4, the complete variable domain reads DGGITQSPKYLFRKEGQNVTLSCEQNLNHDAMYWYRQDPGQGLRLIYYSQIVNDFQKGDIAEGYSVSREKKESFPLTVTSAQKNPTAFYLCASSIGISGGGQNIQYFGAGTRLSVL.

This clone was seen a handful of times. The chain joins TRBV11-3 to TRBJ1-2, with D perhaps matching TRBD1 (5 bases). CDR1 is SGHNT, CDR2 YENEEA, per germline. The CDR3 has 12 residues. V gave up 4 bases and J gave up 8 bases, with 11 bases separating them. CDR3: CASSWTRGGYTF. The CDR3 DNA follows: TGTGCCAGCAGCTGGACACGTGGGGGCTACACCTTC.

This chain connects TRBV18 to TRBJ1-1; D may be TRBD1 (6 bases). The CDR3 extends over 14 amino acids. The V gene's germline CDR1 is KGHSH and CDR2 LQKENI. V lost 5 bases and J lost 4, with 14 bases in between. CDR3 in amino acids: CASSVGGASTEAFF. The CDR3 bases are TGTGCCAGCTCAGTTGGGGGGGCCTCCACTGAAGCTTTCTTT.

The chain joins TRBV7-8 to TRBJ1-4; D possibly corresponds to TRBD1 (6 bases). CDR3 length equals 14 residues. The germline V gene encodes CDR1 SGHVS and CDR2 FQNEAQ. The V end lost 7 bases, the J end lost 4 bases, and 13 bases lay between the germline ends. CDR3 loop: CASMGGAHNEKLFF. The CDR3 DNA is TGTGCCAGCATGGGGGGGGCCCATAATGAAAAACTGTTTTTT.

This clone showed up just a few times. V usage is TRBV28 and J usage is TRBJ1-5, with TRBD1 as a possible D gene (6 bases). There are 15 residues in the CDR3. Trimming removed 1 base at V and 9 bases at J, with 16 bases between. From germline, CDR1 is MDHEN and CDR2 SYDVKM. CDR3 loop: CASSLSPDRLRPQHF. Here the CDR3 DNA reads TGTGCCAGCAGTTTATCCCCGGACAGACTGAGGCCCCAGCATTTT.

Comments on this clone: The germline gene is not matched at one end of the junction; a read error may be the cause. V usage is TRBV7-7 and J usage is TRBJ2-5, with D perhaps matching TRBD2 (5 bases). Germline values: CDR1 SSHAT, CDR2 FNYEAQ (reference sequence). This CDR3 comprises 14 residues. CDR3 sequence reads: CASSLVVGGETQYF. The CDR3 DNA follows: TGTGCTAGCAGCTTAGTTGTCGGAGGAGAGACCCAGTACTTC.